This T cell receptor (beta chain) appears in the sequencing data of a study of blood T cell repertoires in COVID-19. Assay used: immunoSEQ multiplex PCR; TCRdb lists only in-frame clones, some missing. The sample shows 110,000 or so clones, around 81% of them seen only once. This CDR3 spans 16 amino acids. V dropped 5 bases and J dropped 3; count of bases not matched to a gene: 9. In germline, CDR1 is SGHTA, CDR2 FQGNSA. This sequence was found in a man of 80 years or more with acute or convalescent COVID-19. Material for sequencing was peripheral blood. J is TRBJ2-3 and V is TRBV7-2, with 9 bases matching TRBD2. CDR3 loop: CASSKRASGMTDTQYF. CDR3 DNA: TGTGCCAGCAGCAAGAGGGCTAGCGGGATGACAGATACGCAGTATTTT.